This T cell receptor beta chain was found in a study of T-cell memory formation after mild COVID-19 (dated by TCRdb to the early 2020s). Study-level background: TCR sequence clusters from the two donors were found to be largely donor specific. The cohort was made up of two young adult volunteers, one female and one male, who were previously healthy. In a couple of donors, T-cell clones that expanded and contracted after mild COVID-19 were followed by sequencing TCRalpha and TCRbeta repertoires longitudinally. Points the paper makes about the study in general: Some responding clones were found in pre-infection memory, which suggests that pre-existing cross-reactive memory T cells took part in the SARS-CoV-2 response. SARS-CoV-2 specificity was not confirmed for the second-wave clones peaking on day 37. Contracting CD4+ clones were found mainly in CM and EM memory subsets, while CD8+ clones were enriched in EMRA. From day 15 to 85, contracting clones showed balanced CD4/CD8 phenotypes, whereas a second wave of clones that expanded from day 15 to 37 leaned towards CD4+. Only a couple of mild cases were covered in the study, and larger cohorts including severe cases with pre-infection samples were considered necessary.

Regarding this clonotype: Its antigen is still unknown. No base quality values were provided; no much bigger clone lies one nucleotide off.

Ficoll-Paque density gradient centrifugation was the method used to isolate PBMCs. The reads were generated on an Illumina NovaSeq 6000. cDNA libraries for TCRalpha and TCRbeta were prepared by 5'RACE using constant-segment primers, with sample barcodes and unique molecular identifiers added. RNA was extracted from every sample with Trizol reagent. Amplification of the libraries took two PCR steps, and the second step added a second sample barcode plus Illumina TruSeq adapters. The libraries were sequenced on an Illumina NovaSeq using 2 x 150 bp paired-end reads. Processing in the source paper ran as follows. With migec v1.2.7, reads were demultiplexed and then collapsed into UMI-guided consensus sequences. Using mixcr v2.1.11, the UMI consensuses were aligned to TRA and TRB V and J templates and assembled into clonotypes. A clonotype was counted as expanded or contracted only if both edgeR and NoisET called the change significant, with noise models trained on biological replicates. For edgeR calls, the thresholds were a false discovery rate-adjusted p below 0.01 and a log2 fold-change of 1. PCA with hierarchical clustering of max-normalized trajectories of the 1000 most abundant clonotypes was used as exploratory dynamics analysis. Each responding clone was given a CD4 or CD8 phenotype based on the CD4+ and CD8+ repertoires, which had been sequenced separately. TCRdb ran its own pipeline on the public reads, namely fastp trimming at Q25 and MiXCR clone calling, and kept in-frame beta chains. When rows share a CDR3 protein, they turn into one entry using the most common DNA and genes. TCRdb's processing, not the authors', yielded these V and J calls. In all, the sample holds approximately 490,000 distinct CDR3 sequences, and roughly 22% of those were seen once. Of the sample, about 12% is held by the ten largest clones.

The junction shows trimming of 1 base on V and 2 bases on J, plus 15 bases between the germline ends. CDR1 SGHTA and CDR2 FQGNSA were looked up in the germline V gene. The CDR3 covers 17 residues, taking in both the cysteine and the phenylalanine. The read is trimmed to its CDR3 DNA, 51 bases read in frame from base 1. Sequencing was done on a sample of PBMCs or a T cell subset sorted from them (not recorded which). The sequence was obtained from an adult woman who had mild COVID-19 (a few samples of this study predate the infection). The sample titles of this study are shuffled in the database, so cell type and time point are left out; the donor was told from shared clones. This chain joins TRBV7-2 to TRBJ1-5; the D gene cannot be resolved reliably. CDR3 reads: CASSLGPNLVGNQPQHF. The nucleotide sequence is TGTGCCAGCAGCTTAGGGCCGAACCTAGTGGGCAATCAGCCCCAGCATTTT. The full variable domain, with segments outside the CDR3 supplied by the reference TRBV7-2 and TRBJ1-5 proteins, appears as GAGVSQSPSNKVTEKGKDVELRCDPISGHTALYWYRQSLGQGLEFLIYFQGNSAPDKSGLPSDRFSAERTGGSVSTLTIQRTQQEDSAVYLCASSLGPNLVGNQPQHFGDGTRLSIL.